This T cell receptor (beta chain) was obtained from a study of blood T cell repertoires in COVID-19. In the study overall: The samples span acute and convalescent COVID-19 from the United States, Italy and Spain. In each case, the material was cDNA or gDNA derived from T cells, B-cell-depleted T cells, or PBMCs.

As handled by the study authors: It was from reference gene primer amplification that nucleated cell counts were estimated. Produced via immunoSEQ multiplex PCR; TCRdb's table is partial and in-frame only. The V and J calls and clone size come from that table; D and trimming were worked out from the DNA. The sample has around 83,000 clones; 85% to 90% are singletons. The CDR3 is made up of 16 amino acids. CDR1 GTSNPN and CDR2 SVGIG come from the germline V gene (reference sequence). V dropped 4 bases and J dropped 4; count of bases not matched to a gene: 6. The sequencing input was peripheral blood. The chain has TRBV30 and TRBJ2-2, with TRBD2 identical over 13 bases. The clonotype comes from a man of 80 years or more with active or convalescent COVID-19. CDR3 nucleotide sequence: TGTGCCTGGATGGGACTAGCGGGGTCGCTCACCGGGGAGCTGTTTTTT. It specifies CAWMGLAGSLTGELFF.